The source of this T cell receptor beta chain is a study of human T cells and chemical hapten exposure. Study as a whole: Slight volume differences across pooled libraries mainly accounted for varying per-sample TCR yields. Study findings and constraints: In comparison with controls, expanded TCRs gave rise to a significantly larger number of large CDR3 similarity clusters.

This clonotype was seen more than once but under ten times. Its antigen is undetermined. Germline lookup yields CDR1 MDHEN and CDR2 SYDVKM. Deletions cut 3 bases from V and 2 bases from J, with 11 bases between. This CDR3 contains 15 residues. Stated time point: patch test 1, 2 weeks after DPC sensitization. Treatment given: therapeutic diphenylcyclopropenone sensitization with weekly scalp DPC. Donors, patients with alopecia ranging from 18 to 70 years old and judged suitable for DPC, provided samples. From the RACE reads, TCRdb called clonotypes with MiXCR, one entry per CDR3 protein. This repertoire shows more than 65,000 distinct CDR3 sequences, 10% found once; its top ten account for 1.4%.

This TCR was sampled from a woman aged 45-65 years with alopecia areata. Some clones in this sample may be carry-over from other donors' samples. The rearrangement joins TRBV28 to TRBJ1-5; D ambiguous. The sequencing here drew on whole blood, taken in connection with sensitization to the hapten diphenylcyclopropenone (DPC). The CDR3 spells CASSFPDSGNQPQHF. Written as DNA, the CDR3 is TGTGCCAGCAGTTTCCCCGACTCTGGCAATCAGCCCCAGCATTTT.